This entry describes one TCR beta chain. Its antigen remains unknown. Germline assignment: CDR1 SGHVS and CDR2 FNYEAQ. After removal of 1 base from V and 7 bases from J, the junction contained 2 bases not matched to a gene. CDR3 length: 15 amino acids. This entry is derived from a study of shared clonotypes between healthy human individuals. As for the study in general: A few men and a couple of women, aged 18 to 49, were donors.

General observations from the study: Non-shared clonotypes were found to have lower generation probabilities than the clonotypes that were shared by all four of the sorted-subset donors. Larger richness was generally estimated for naive than memory subsets. With few donors, the genetic and exposure-history diversity represented was limited.

The method was immunoSEQ multiplex PCR; TCRdb's version includes in-frame clones alone and lacks a portion of them. The table records about 550,000 clones, around 95% of them present only once. Naive CD8 isolation took CD45RO-negative cells positively selected for CCR7 and excluded terminally differentiated effector memory CD45RA+ cells. The V call is TRBV7-6, the J call TRBJ2-1; 12 bases match TRBD2. The sequence derives from a woman aged 25 to 45 in good health. Sequenced material: naive CD8+ T cells sorted from blood. The CDR3 spells CASSLDLAGGNEQFF. CDR3 nucleotide sequence: TGTGCCAGCAGCTTAGATCTAGCGGGAGGGAATGAGCAGTTCTTC.